The entry below describes one T cell receptor beta chain. Its antigen is still unknown. CD45RO-negative cells were positively selected for CCR7, leaving out terminally differentiated effector memory CD45RA+ cells. Germline V gene data show CDR1 as MNHEY and CDR2 as SMNVEV (reference sequence). This CDR3 region has 15 residues. The V and J ends lost 6 bases and 1 base respectively, with 15 bases between them. TCRdb's copy holds only in-frame clones and misses some; the assay was immunoSEQ multiplex PCR. The data hold approximately 2,000,000 clones, with roughly 95% observed a single time. These data originate in a study of shared clonotypes between healthy human individuals. Points from the study as a whole: Clonotype sharing across donors was expected to vary with sequencing depth. Clonotype sharing across several donors was observed for 4.5% to 6.5% of naive CD4 clonotypes.

The chain is built from TRBV27 and TRBJ1-2; D is perhaps TRBD1 (6 bases). Sample: naive CD8+ T cells from PBMCs. The clonotype was recovered from a man younger than 35 in good health. Some clones in this sample may be carry-over from other donors' samples. The CDR3 loop reads CASSQRGNYNYGYTF. CDR3 nucleotide sequence: TGTGCCAGCAGCCAAAGGGGGAACTATAACTATGGCTACACCTTC.